This T cell receptor beta chain stems from a study of beta chain features in type 1 diabetes. Whole-study results and caveats: Shortening that was moderate but significant affected the TCRB CDR3s of Type 1 diabetes patients in all four CD4+ subsets. PCR may have favored shorter templates equally in patients and controls.

Since all of the isolated RNA was reverse transcribed, expressed TCRB transcripts were what got sequenced. Clones were sequenced by immunoSEQ multiplex PCR, and TCRdb holds only the in-frame ones, with some missing. Here the sample spans 600,000 to 700,000 clones, around 12% being singletons. The germline V gene has CDR1 SGHTA and CDR2 FQGNSA. Trimming stripped 4 bases from V and 5 bases from J, with 13 bases between. The CDR3 is made up of 14 amino acids. This clone was observed a few times. Its cognate antigen is unknown. Each of the sorted populations had a purity greater than 95%. V gene TRBV7-2 combines with J gene TRBJ2-3; D perhaps matches TRBD2 (5 bases). Sequencing input: naive CD4+ T cells from blood. The TCR originated in a man younger than 40 with type 1 diabetes. The CDR3 nucleotides are TGTGCCAGCAGCTCCGGACTTGCGCAAGATACGCAGTATTTT. Protein sequence: CASSSGLAQDTQYF.